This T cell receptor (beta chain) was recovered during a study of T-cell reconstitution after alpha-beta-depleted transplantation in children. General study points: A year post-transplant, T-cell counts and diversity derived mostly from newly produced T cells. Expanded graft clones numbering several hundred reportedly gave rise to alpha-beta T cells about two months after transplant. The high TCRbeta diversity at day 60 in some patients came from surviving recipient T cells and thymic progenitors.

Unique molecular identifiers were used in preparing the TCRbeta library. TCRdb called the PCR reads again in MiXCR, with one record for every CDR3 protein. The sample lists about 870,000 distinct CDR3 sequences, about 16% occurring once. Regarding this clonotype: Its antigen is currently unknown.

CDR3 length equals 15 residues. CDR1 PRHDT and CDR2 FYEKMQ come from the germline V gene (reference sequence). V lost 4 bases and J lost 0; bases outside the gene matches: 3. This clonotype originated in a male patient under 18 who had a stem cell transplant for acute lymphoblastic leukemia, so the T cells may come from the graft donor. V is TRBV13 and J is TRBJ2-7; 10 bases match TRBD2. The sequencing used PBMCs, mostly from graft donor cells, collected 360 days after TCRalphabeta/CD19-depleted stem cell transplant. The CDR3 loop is CASSYGLAVSYEQYF. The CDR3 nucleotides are TGTGCCAGCAGCTATGGACTAGCGGTCTCCTACGAGCAGTACTTC.